This T cell receptor beta chain was identified in a study of tumor and adjacent non-tumor tissue in lung cancer. Study-level information: Patients were aged about 31 to 76, nine to eleven men and roughly 5 women, stage I to III.

This clonotype was counted at least ten times. The antigen remains unidentified. Whole-study results and caveats: Patients with more diverse tumor TCRs had worse survival. Normal lung showed higher cumulative top 100 clone frequency than tumor. Tumor tissue had significantly higher TCR diversity than normal lung.

This sample's RNA came from whole unsorted tissue. TCRbeta libraries were built with three rounds of nested PCR, modified from ARM-PCR. One entry per CDR3 protein results from TCRdb running MiXCR on the multiplex PCR reads. The repertoire includes more than 70,000 distinct CDR3 sequences, around 65% of them detected once, and roughly 15% sits in the top ten. The CDR3 has 12 amino acids. Germline V CDR1 and CDR2: SQVTM, ANQGSEA. Trimming took off 6 bases at V and 5 bases at J, with 13 bases between the two ends. V usage is TRBV29-1 and J usage is TRBJ1-1; D unresolved. Sequenced material: lung tumor tissue. This clonotype originated in a man aged 70-80 years with non-small cell lung cancer. CDR3 coding DNA: TGCAGCGTAGGCGAGTGGGGAACTGAAGCTTTCTTT. Encoded protein: CSVGEWGTEAFF.